The entry that follows covers one T cell receptor (beta chain) sequence. Its target is unknown. The time point is: newly diagnosed, previously untreated cHL patient sample. Investigators turned to newly diagnosed, untreated classical Hodgkin lymphoma PBMCs for comparison. The V end was cut by 5 bases, the J end by 0 bases, with 5 bases between. The CDR3 has 13 residues. The germline V gene has CDR1 GTSNPN and CDR2 SVGIG (reference sequence). These data belong to a study of PD-1 blockade in classical Hodgkin lymphoma. Repertoires were generated with immunoSEQ multiplex PCR, while TCRdb's copy carries only in-frame clones and drops some. Among under 30,000 clones listed, 90% to 95% were seen once. Whole-study results and caveats: As was reported, newly diagnosed patients showed lower baseline TCR diversity than healthy donors did.

The chain has TRBV30 and TRBJ2-6; no definite D call. Material for sequencing was peripheral blood mononuclear cells (PBMCs). This TCR was recovered from a human donor with classical Hodgkin lymphoma. The CDR3 DNA reads as TGTGCCTGGGAAAGCTCTGGGGCCAACGTCCTGACTTTC. Translating it yields CAWESSGANVLTF.